The TCR beta chain under discussion was sequenced for a study of blood T cells in healthy people across ages. Using a J-beta primer mix together with a sample-barcoded 5' primer, a second PCR was run for roughly 6 to 12 cycles. Via MiXCR, TCRdb re-called the 5' RACE reads, giving one row per CDR3 protein. Of about 1,400,000 distinct CDR3 sequences listed, around 42% are singletons. Broader study findings: Possibly, changes in expanded clonotypes were confounded because donor CMV status was unknown.

The CDR3 spans 12 residues. Germline V gives CDR1 WNHNN, CDR2 SYGVQD (reference sequence). On this clonotype: Its antigen is as yet unknown.

Source material: blood. The receptor was isolated from a woman aged 18-30 years in good health. The chain is built from TRBV10-1 and TRBJ2-1; D might be TRBD2 (5 bases). Near its end, the DNA agrees better with TRBJ2-7, so the J call may be wrong. CDR3 bases: TGCGCCAGCAGTGTAGACTACAATGAGCAGTACTTC. Translating gives CASSVDYNEQYF.